Described below is a single T cell receptor beta chain sequence and its context. Replicate PCRs for sorted subsets used around 200 ng DNA; this equaled tens of thousands of T cell genomes. TCRdb's copy holds only in-frame clones and misses some; the assay was immunoSEQ multiplex PCR. The data hold 550,000 to 750,000 clones, with roughly 95% observed a single time. CD45RO negativity and positive selection for CCR7 defined naive CD8 cells, a population that excluded terminally differentiated effector memory CD45RA+ cells. These data are taken from a study of shared clonotypes between healthy human individuals. CDR1 SGHRS and CDR2 YFSETQ come from the germline V gene. The germline V and J ends were trimmed by 4 bases and 5 bases, with 16 bases remaining between them. CDR3 length: 15 amino acids.

Sequencing was performed on naive CD8+ T cells sorted from blood. J is TRBJ2-1 and V is TRBV5-1; TRBD1 might be the D (6 bases). The receptor's source is a woman between 25 and 40 years old in good health. This chain's CDR3 is CASSLGQFRDNEQFF. The CDR3 nucleotides are TGCGCCAGCAGCCTAGGACAGTTTAGGGACAATGAGCAGTTCTTC.